This T cell receptor beta chain emerged from a study of blood T cell repertoires in COVID-19. In the study overall: Samples taken during acute and convalescent COVID-19 were collected in the United States, Italy and Spain. Sources were T cells, B-cell-depleted T cells, or PBMCs; the material itself was cDNA or gDNA.

Method: immunoSEQ multiplex PCR; TCRdb's copy keeps in-frame clones and lacks some. This table holds about 25,000 clones, over 85% found once. V gave up 8 bases and J gave up 0 bases, with 11 bases separating them. CDR1 MNHEY and CDR2 SMNVEV come from the germline V gene (reference sequence). This CDR3 comprises 14 residues. This receptor was taken from a human donor with active COVID-19. The donor label of this sample is uncertain. The V gene is TRBV27, the J gene TRBJ2-1; D is perhaps TRBD2 (5 bases). The sample comprised peripheral blood. The CDR3 DNA is TGTGCCAGCCGGGGAACCCTCTCCTACAATGAGCAGTTCTTC. Amino acid sequence: CASRGTLSYNEQFF.